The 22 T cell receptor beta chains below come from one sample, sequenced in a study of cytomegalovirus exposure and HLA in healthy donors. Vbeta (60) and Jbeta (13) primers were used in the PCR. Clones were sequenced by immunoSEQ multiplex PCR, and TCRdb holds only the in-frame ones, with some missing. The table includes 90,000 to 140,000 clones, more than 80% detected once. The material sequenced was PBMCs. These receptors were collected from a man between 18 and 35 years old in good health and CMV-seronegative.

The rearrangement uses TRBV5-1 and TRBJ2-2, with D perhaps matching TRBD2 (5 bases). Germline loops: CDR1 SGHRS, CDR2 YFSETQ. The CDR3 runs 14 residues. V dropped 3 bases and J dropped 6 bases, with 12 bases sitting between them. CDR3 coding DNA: TGCGCCAGCAGCTGGACTGGTGATTCCGGGGAGCTGTTTTTT. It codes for CASSWTGDSGELFF.

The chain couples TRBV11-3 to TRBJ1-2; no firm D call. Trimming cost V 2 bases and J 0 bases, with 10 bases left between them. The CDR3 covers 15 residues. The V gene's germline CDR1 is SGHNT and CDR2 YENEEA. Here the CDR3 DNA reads TGTGCCAGCAGCTTACCCCCACCAGCTAACTATGGCTACACCTTC. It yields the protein CASSLPPPANYGYTF. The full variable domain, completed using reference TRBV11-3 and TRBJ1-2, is EAGVVQSPRYKIIEKKQPVAFWCNPISGHNTLYWYLQNLGQGPELLIRYENEEAVDDSQLPKDRFSAERLKGVDSTLKIQPAELGDSAVYLCASSLPPPANYGYTFGSGTRLTVV.

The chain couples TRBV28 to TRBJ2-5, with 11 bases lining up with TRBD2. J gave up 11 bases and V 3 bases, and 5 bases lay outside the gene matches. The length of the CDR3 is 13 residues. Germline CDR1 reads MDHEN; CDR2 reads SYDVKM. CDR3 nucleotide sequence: TGTGCCAGCAGTTTTAGCGGGAGGGTTGAGCAGTACTTC. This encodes CASSFSGRVEQYF.

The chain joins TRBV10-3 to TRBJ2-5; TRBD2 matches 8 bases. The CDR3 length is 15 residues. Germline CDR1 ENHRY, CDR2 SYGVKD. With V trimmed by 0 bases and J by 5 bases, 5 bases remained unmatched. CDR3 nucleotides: TGTGCCATCAGTGAGTCGAGACTAGCGAGGGAGACCCAGTACTTC. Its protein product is CAISESRLARETQYF.

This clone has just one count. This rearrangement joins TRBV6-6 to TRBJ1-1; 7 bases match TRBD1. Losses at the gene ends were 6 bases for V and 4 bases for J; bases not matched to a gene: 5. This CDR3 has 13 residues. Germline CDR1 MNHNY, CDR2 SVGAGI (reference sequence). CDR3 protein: CASSPGTATEAFF. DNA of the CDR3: TGTGCCAGCAGCCCAGGGACAGCCACTGAAGCTTTCTTT.

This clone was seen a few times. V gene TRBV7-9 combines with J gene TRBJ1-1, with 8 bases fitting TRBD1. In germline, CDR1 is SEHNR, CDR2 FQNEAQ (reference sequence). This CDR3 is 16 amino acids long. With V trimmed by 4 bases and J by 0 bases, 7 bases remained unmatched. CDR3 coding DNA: TGTGCCAGCAGCTCCTCTGGGACAGGCATGAACACTGAAGCTTTCTTT. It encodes CASSSSGTGMNTEAFF.

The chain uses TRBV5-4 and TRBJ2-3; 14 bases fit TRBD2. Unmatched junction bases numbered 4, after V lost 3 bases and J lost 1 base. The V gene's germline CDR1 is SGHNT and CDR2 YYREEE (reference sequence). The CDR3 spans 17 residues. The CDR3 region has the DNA TGTGCCAGCAGCTCGGGACTAGCGGGAGTCGGCACAGATACGCAGTATTTT. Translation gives CASSSGLAGVGTDTQYF.

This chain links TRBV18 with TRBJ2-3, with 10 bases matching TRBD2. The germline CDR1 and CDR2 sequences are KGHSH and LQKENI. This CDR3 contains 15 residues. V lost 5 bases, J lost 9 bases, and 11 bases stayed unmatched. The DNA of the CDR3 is TGTGCCAGCTCAAGGTCCCCCGAAGCGGGAGGGACGCAGTATTTT. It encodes CASSRSPEAGGTQYF.

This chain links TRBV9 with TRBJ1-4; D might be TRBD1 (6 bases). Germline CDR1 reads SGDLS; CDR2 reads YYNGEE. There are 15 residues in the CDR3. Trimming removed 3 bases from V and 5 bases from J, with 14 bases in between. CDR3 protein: CASSARDNPNEKLFF. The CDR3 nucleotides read TGTGCCAGCAGCGCCCGGGACAACCCCAATGAAAAACTGTTTTTT.

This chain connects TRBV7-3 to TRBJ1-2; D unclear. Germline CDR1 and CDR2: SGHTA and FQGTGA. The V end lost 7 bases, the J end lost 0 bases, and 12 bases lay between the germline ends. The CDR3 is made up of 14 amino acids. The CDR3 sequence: CASTPPEPNYGYTF. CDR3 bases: TGTGCCAGCACCCCGCCCGAGCCTAACTATGGCTACACCTTC.

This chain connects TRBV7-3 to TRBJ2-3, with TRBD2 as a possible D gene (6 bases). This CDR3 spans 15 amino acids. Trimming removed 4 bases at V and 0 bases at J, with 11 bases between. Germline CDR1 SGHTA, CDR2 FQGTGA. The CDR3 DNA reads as TGTGCCAGCAGCTCTTCCGGGGGTAGCACAGATACGCAGTATTTT. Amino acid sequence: CASSSSGGSTDTQYF.

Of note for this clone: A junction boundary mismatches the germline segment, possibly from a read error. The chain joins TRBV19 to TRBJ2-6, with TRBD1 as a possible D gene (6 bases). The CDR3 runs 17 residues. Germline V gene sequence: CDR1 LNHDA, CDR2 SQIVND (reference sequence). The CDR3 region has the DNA TGTGCCAGTAGTATAAGGCAGGGGATTTCTGGGGCCAACGCCCTGACTTTC. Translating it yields CASSIRQGISGANALTF.

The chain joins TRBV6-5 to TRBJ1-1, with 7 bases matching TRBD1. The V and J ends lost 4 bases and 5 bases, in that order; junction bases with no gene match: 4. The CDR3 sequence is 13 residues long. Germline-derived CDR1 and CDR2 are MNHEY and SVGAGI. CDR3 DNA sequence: TGTGCCAGCAGTTCACAGGGGAGGACTGAAGCTTTCTTT. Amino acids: CASSSQGRTEAFF.

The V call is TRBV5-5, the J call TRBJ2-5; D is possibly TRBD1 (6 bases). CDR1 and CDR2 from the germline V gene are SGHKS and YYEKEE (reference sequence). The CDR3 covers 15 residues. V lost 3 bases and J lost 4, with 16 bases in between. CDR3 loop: CASSSIGGEGETQYF. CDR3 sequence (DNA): TGTGCCAGCAGCTCAATAGGGGGAGAGGGAGAGACCCAGTACTTC.

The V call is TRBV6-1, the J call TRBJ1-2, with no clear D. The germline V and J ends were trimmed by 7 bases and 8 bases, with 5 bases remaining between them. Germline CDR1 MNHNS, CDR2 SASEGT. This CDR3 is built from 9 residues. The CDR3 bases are TGTGCCAGCAACAAAGGCTACACCTTC. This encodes CASNKGYTF.

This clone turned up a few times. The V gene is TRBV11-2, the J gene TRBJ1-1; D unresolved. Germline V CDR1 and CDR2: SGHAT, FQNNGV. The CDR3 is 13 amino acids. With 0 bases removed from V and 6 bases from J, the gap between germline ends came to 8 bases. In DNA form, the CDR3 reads TGTGCCAGCAGCTTAGATCCTCGTGCTGAAGCTTTCTTT. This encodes CASSLDPRAEAFF.

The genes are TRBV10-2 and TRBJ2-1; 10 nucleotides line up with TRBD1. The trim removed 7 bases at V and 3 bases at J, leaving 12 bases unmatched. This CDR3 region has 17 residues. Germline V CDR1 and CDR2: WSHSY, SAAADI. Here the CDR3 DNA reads TGCGCCAGCATTATAAAGGCCGGGGACAGGGGCTACAATGAGCAGTTCTTC. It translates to CASIIKAGDRGYNEQFF.

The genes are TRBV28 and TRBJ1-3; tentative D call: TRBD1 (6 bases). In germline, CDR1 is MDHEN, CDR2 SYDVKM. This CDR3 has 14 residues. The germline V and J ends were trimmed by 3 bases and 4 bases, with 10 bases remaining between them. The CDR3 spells CASSFSTGGNTIYF. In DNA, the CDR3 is TGTGCCAGCAGTTTTTCGACAGGAGGAAACACCATATATTTT.

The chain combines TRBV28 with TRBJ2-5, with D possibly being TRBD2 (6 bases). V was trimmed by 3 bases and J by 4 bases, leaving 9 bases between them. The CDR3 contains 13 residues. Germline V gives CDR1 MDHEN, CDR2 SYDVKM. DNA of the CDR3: TGTGCCAGCAGTTTGGAGGGGCGAGAGACCCAGTACTTC. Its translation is CASSLEGRETQYF.

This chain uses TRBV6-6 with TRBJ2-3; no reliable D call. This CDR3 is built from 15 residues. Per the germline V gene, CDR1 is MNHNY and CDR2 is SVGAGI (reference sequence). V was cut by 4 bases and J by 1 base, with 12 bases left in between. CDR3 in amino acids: CASSLGYPRTDTQYF. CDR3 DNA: TGTGCCAGCAGTTTGGGCTACCCGCGCACAGATACGCAGTATTTT.

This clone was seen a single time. CDR3 amino acids: CASSQGQSTDTQYF. The CDR3 DNA sequence: TGCGCCAGCAGCCAAGGACAGAGCACAGATACGCAGTATTTT. J is TRBJ2-3 and V is TRBV4-1, with D possibly matching TRBD1 (5 bases). The germline V and J ends were trimmed by 1 base and 0 bases, with 5 bases remaining between them. Germline V lookup: CDR1 MGHRA, CDR2 YSYEKL. The CDR3 is 14 residues long.

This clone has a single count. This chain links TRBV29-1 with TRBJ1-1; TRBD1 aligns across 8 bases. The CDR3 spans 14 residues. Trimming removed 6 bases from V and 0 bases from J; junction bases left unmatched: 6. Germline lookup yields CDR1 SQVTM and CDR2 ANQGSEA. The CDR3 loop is CSVGDRTLNTEAFF. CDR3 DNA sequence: TGCAGCGTAGGGGACAGGACGTTGAACACTGAAGCTTTCTTT.